Listed below are T cell receptor beta chains from one sample, sequenced in a study of T cells in Graves' hyperthyroidism and ophthalmopathy. TCRdb reprocessed the multiplex PCR reads via MiXCR and lists one record per CDR3 protein. The sample records 500,000 to 750,000 distinct CDR3 sequences, 13% to 15% being singletons. The sample comprised blood. The receptors were sampled from a woman between 18 and 29 years old with Graves' ophthalmopathy. CDR3s include the opening cysteine and the closing phenylalanine or tryptophan. A D gene is named only where the DNA matches it firmly. Only some rows state a clone size, as once, few, many or a class for expanded clones.

D gene: TRBD1
V gene: TRBV20-1
J gene: TRBJ1-4
clone size: many
CDR3 length: 14
CDR3 DNA: TGCAGTGCTAGAGATCGACAGGGAGGGGAAAAACTGTTTTTT
CDR3 protein: CSARDRQGGEKLFF

D gene: TRBD2
V gene: TRBV5-8
J gene: TRBJ2-3
clone size: many
CDR3 length: 16
CDR3 DNA: TGTGCCAGCAGCTACCTAACTAGCGGGATCACAGATACGCAGTATTTT
CDR3 protein: CASSYLTSGITDTQYF

D gene: NA
V gene: TRBV19
J gene: TRBJ2-7
clone size: few
CDR3 length: 18
CDR3 DNA: TGTGCCAGTAGTATAATTGGCATCCTAGGAGGGTGGGACCTCGAGCAGTACTTC
CDR3 protein: CASSIIGILGGWDLEQYF

D gene: TRBD2
V gene: TRBV19
J gene: TRBJ2-1
clone size: few
CDR3 length: 13
CDR3 DNA: TGTGCCAGTAGTATAGGACTAGCATCGGAGCAGTTCTTC
CDR3 protein: CASSIGLASEQFF

D gene: TRBD1
V gene: TRBV18
J gene: TRBJ1-2
clone size: NA
CDR3 length: 14
CDR3 DNA: TGTGCCAGCTCACCAACCTCGGGACAGGGGGCTTTTACCTTC
CDR3 protein: CASSPTSGQGAFTF

D gene: NA
V gene: TRBV12-3/TRBV12-4
J gene: TRBJ2-1
clone size: few
CDR3 length: 15
CDR3 DNA: TGTGCCAGCAGTTCCGAAACGGCCTCCTACAATGAGCAGTTCTTC
CDR3 protein: CASSSETASYNEQFF

D gene: NA
V gene: TRBV5-6
J gene: TRBJ2-7
clone size: NA
CDR3 length: 16
CDR3 DNA: TGTGCCAGCAGCTTGGAAGTCAGGGGCCCTTCCTACGGGCAGTACTTC
CDR3 protein: CASSLEVRGPSYGQYF

D gene: TRBD1
V gene: TRBV28
J gene: TRBJ1-1
clone size: few
CDR3 length: 13
CDR3 DNA: TGTGCCAGCAATACAGGGGGCCACACTGAAGCTTTCTTT
CDR3 protein: CASNTGGHTEAFF

D gene: TRBD2
V gene: TRBV18
J gene: TRBJ2-7
clone size: many
CDR3 length: 17
CDR3 DNA: TGTGCCAGCTCACCGATGACTAGCGGGAGCGGGGCCTACGAGCAGTACTTC
CDR3 protein: CASSPMTSGSGAYEQYF

D gene: NA
V gene: TRBV7-9
J gene: TRBJ1-6
clone size: few
CDR3 length: 15
CDR3 DNA: TGTGCCAGCAGCTATACAGGACACGGGAATTCACCCCTCCACTTT
CDR3 protein: CASSYTGHGNSPLHF

D gene: TRBD1
V gene: TRBV24-1
J gene: TRBJ2-3
clone size: many
CDR3 length: 16
CDR3 DNA: TGTGCCACCAGTGATTTAGAGGGGGCTAGCACAGATACGCAGTATTTT
CDR3 protein: CATSDLEGASTDTQYF

D gene: TRBD1
V gene: TRBV7-2
J gene: TRBJ2-6
clone size: NA
CDR3 length: 18
CDR3 DNA: TGTGCCAGCAGCCCAGGGACAGCTACCAGCGGTGGGGCCAACGTCCTGACTTTC
CDR3 protein: CASSPGTATSGGANVLTF

D gene: NA
V gene: TRBV19
J gene: TRBJ2-7
clone size: many
CDR3 length: 14
CDR3 DNA: TGTGCCAGTAGTACTGGGAGGGGGGCGGGCGAGCAGTACTTC
CDR3 protein: CASSTGRGAGEQYF

D gene: TRBD1
V gene: TRBV6-1
J gene: TRBJ1-5
clone size: NA
CDR3 length: 14
CDR3 DNA: TGTGCCGGCAGGCCGACAGGGAGGGATCAGCCCCAGCATTTT
CDR3 protein: CAGRPTGRDQPQHF

D gene: NA
V gene: TRBV29-1
J gene: TRBJ1-4
clone size: many
CDR3 length: 12
CDR3 DNA: TGCAGCGTTGCAGGGTTAGGTGAAAAACTGTTTTTT
CDR3 protein: CSVAGLGEKLFF

D gene: NA
V gene: TRBV12-3/TRBV12-4
J gene: TRBJ1-2
clone size: many
CDR3 length: 13
CDR3 DNA: TGTGCCAGCAGTTTAGGCAGGGACGATGGCTACACCTTC
CDR3 protein: CASSLGRDDGYTF

D gene: NA
V gene: TRBV3-1
J gene: TRBJ1-1
clone size: many
CDR3 length: 13
CDR3 DNA: TGTGCCAGCAGGCGACAGGCGAACACTGAAGCTTTCTTT
CDR3 protein: CASRRQANTEAFF

D gene: TRBD1
V gene: TRBV5-8
J gene: TRBJ1-6
clone size: NA
CDR3 length: 15
CDR3 DNA: TGTGCCAGCAGCATCGGGACAGTCTATAATTCACCCCTCCACTTT
CDR3 protein: CASSIGTVYNSPLHF

D gene: NA
V gene: TRBV25-1
J gene: TRBJ1-5
clone size: NA
CDR3 length: 16
CDR3 DNA: TGTGCCAGCAGTGAATATGGGCCAGGGTTCAATCAGCCCCAGCATTTT
CDR3 protein: CASSEYGPGFNQPQHF

D gene: NA
V gene: TRBV11-2
J gene: TRBJ1-4
clone size: many
CDR3 length: 15
CDR3 DNA: TGTGCCAGCAGCTTAGATCCTGTGACGGGTGAAAAACTGTTTTTT
CDR3 protein: CASSLDPVTGEKLFF

D gene: NA
V gene: TRBV9
J gene: TRBJ2-6
clone size: NA
CDR3 length: 16
CDR3 DNA: TGTGCCAGCAGCGCCCGGCCCTCCCATGGGGCCAACGTCCTGACTTTC
CDR3 protein: CASSARPSHGANVLTF

D gene: TRBD1
V gene: TRBV11-2
J gene: TRBJ2-1
clone size: many
CDR3 length: 13
CDR3 DNA: TGTGCCAGCAGCCTGGACAGGGCCAATGAGCAGTTCTTC
CDR3 protein: CASSLDRANEQFF

D gene: TRBD2
V gene: TRBV20-1
J gene: TRBJ2-1
clone size: NA
CDR3 length: 15
CDR3 DNA: TGCAGTGCTGCTAGCGGGGGTAGCTCCTACAATGAGCAGTTCTTC
CDR3 protein: CSAASGGSSYNEQFF

D gene: NA
V gene: TRBV30
J gene: TRBJ1-3
clone size: NA
CDR3 length: 13
CDR3 DNA: TGTGCCTGGCAGGGGAGCTCTGGAAACACCATATATTTT
CDR3 protein: CAWQGSSGNTIYF

D gene: TRBD2
V gene: TRBV5-1
J gene: TRBJ2-3
clone size: many
CDR3 length: 16
CDR3 DNA: TGCGCCAGCAGCTTGGGACTAGCTAAACAAACAGATACGCAGTATTTT
CDR3 protein: CASSLGLAKQTDTQYF

D gene: TRBD1
V gene: TRBV27
J gene: TRBJ2-7
clone size: many
CDR3 length: 14
CDR3 DNA: TGTGCCAGCAGGTATGGACAGGGAGGTTACGAGCAGTACTTC
CDR3 protein: CASRYGQGGYEQYF

D gene: TRBD2
V gene: TRBV2
J gene: TRBJ2-7
clone size: many
CDR3 length: 16
CDR3 DNA: TGTGCCAGCGGATTCGGGGCGAGCGGGGGGAACTACGAGCAGTACTTC
CDR3 protein: CASGFGASGGNYEQYF

D gene: NA
V gene: TRBV7-3
J gene: TRBJ1-1
clone size: many
CDR3 length: 15
CDR3 DNA: TGTGCCAGCAGCTTAACCCCGGGCGGGGGTACTGAAGCTTTCTTT
CDR3 protein: CASSLTPGGGTEAFF